The 19 T cell receptor beta chains given below trace back to one sample, sequenced in a study of CD8 T cells in Susac syndrome (dated 2019 in TCRdb). Libraries were prepared through the immunoSEQ multiplex PCR assay. RNA was extracted using the RNeasy kit, and about 0.45 to 1 ug of the RNA was reverse transcribed with random hexamers. Clones were called with MiXCR by TCRdb after fastp trimmed the public reads at Q25, and only in-frame beta chains were retained. For every CDR3 protein sequence, its rows merge into one entry that carries the most common genes and DNA. Recorded for this sample are 100,000 to 150,000 distinct CDR3 sequences; around 94% of them occurred a single time. The leading ten clones occupy 0.2% to 0.25% of the sample. The specimen was CD8+ T cells from PBMCs. The receptors were sampled from a human donor with Susac syndrome.

This chain uses TRBV30 with TRBJ1-2; unclear D gene. V gave up 1 base and J gave up 2 bases, with 5 bases separating them. The CDR3 totals 12 residues. Germline CDR1 is GTSNPN and CDR2 is SVGIG (reference sequence). The CDR3 bases are TGTGCCTGGAGTGCCGGGAACTATGGCTACACCTTC. It is translated as CAWSAGNYGYTF.

This sequence joins TRBV10-3 and TRBJ1-5; D unresolved. CDR3 size: 14 residues. V gave up 3 bases and J gave up 2 bases, with 8 bases separating them. Germline V lookup: CDR1 ENHRY, CDR2 SYGVKD. The CDR3: CAISDWGGNQPQHF. CDR3 DNA sequence: TGTGCCATCAGTGATTGGGGTGGCAATCAGCCCCAGCATTTT.

V usage is TRBV12-3 or TRBV12-4 and J usage is TRBJ1-5; D gene unclear. CDR3 length: 12 residues. V was pared by 6 bases and J by 1 base, with 4 bases between. The CDR3, as DNA: TGTGCCAGCAGACAGAGCAATCAGCCCCAGCATTTT. Its protein is CASRQSNQPQHF.

The chain couples TRBV13 to TRBJ2-1, with TRBD2 matching over 15 bases. V shed 4 bases, J shed 9 bases, and the junction held 10 bases outside the gene matches. The germline V gene encodes CDR1 PRHDT and CDR2 FYEKMQ (reference sequence). The CDR3 extends over 17 amino acids. The CDR3 protein is CASSWGLAGGGMGEQFF. The CDR3 bases are TGTGCCAGCAGCTGGGGACTAGCGGGAGGTGGGATGGGTGAGCAGTTCTTC.

This clonotype was picked up one time. The chain employs TRBV6-5 and TRBJ2-3; 9 bases are shared with TRBD1. J gave up 4 bases and V 3 bases, and 8 bases lay outside the gene matches. The CDR3 extends over 16 amino acids. Looked up from germline, CDR1 is MNHEY and CDR2 is SVGAGI. As DNA, the CDR3 is TGTGCCAGCAGTTATTCGGGACAGGGATACGCAGATACGCAGTATTTT. Translation: CASSYSGQGYADTQYF.

This rearrangement joins TRBV30 to TRBJ2-3; a possible D gene is TRBD2 (5 bases). The V gene lost 2 bases and the J gene lost 5 bases, with 11 bases spanning the gap. Germline lookup yields CDR1 GTSNPN and CDR2 SVGIG (reference sequence). The CDR3 extends over 13 amino acids. CDR3 sequence (DNA): TGTGCCTGGAGTACGGGATTTGGAGATACGCAGTATTTT. This gives the protein CAWSTGFGDTQYF.

The CDR3 nucleotides are TGTGCCAGCACCAAACAGGGGACCCCCTATGGCTACACCTTC. Protein: CASTKQGTPYGYTF. The genes are TRBV5-4 and TRBJ1-2, with 7 positions matching TRBD1. CDR3 size: 14 residues. Germline CDR1 and CDR2: SGHNT and YYREEE (reference sequence). Losses at the gene ends were 6 bases for V and 4 bases for J; bases not matched to a gene: 9.

In its sample, this clonotype was seen once. The chain joins TRBV6-5 to TRBJ2-2; 10 bases map to TRBD1. The CDR3 is 14 amino acids. Germline CDR1 reads MNHEY; CDR2 reads SVGAGI. Trimming cost V 7 bases and J 3 bases; bases outside gene matches: 2. CDR3 in amino acids: CASKGTGDTGELFF. In DNA, the CDR3 is TGTGCCAGCAAGGGGACAGGGGACACCGGGGAGCTGTTTTTT.

This clonotype occurred once. The V and J genes are TRBV7-9 and TRBJ2-1, with 7 nucleotides matching TRBD2. The length of the CDR3 is 16 residues. Germline lookup yields CDR1 SEHNR and CDR2 FQNEAQ (reference sequence). J lost 0 bases, V lost 5 bases, and 7 bases had no gene match. The CDR3, as DNA: TGTGCCAGCAGCGGATTAGCGGGTCGCTCCTACAATGAGCAGTTCTTC. The encoded protein is CASSGLAGRSYNEQFF.

This sequence joins TRBV29-1 and TRBJ1-1; D might be TRBD1 (5 bases). This CDR3 region has 12 residues. V dropped 7 bases and J dropped 7 bases, with 16 bases sitting between them. Germline values: CDR1 SQVTM, CDR2 ANQGSEA. CDR3 protein: CSAGLGDGEAFF. The CDR3 nucleotides are TGCAGCGCGGGACTAGGGGACGGTGAAGCTTTCTTT.

V and J are TRBV6-1 and TRBJ2-7, with 8 bases matching TRBD1. Germline CDR1 MNHNS, CDR2 SASEGT. This CDR3 is 15 amino acids long. Germline trimming cut 3 bases from V and 2 bases from J; bases unmatched to any gene: 6. CDR3 bases: TGTGCCAGCAGTGAGTGGGGCAGGGGGCCCTACGAGCAGTACTTC. Protein sequence: CASSEWGRGPYEQYF.

The CDR3 nucleotides read TGCAGCGTTGAAGGGGCAGGTATGAACACTGAAGCTTTCTTT. It codes for CSVEGAGMNTEAFF. This chain joins TRBV29-1 and TRBJ1-1; D uncertain. The CDR3 has 14 residues. Germline CDR1 reads SQVTM; CDR2 reads ANQGSEA. V lost 1 base and J 0 bases, leaving 9 bases between the germline ends.

This sequence joins TRBV30 and TRBJ1-4; D is unclear. Germline assignment: CDR1 GTSNPN and CDR2 SVGIG (reference sequence). The CDR3 runs to 13 residues. Deletions cut 4 bases from V and 7 bases from J, with 13 bases between. The CDR3 nucleotides are TGTGCCTGGACATCCCTATGGGGTGAAAAACTGTTTTTT. This encodes CAWTSLWGEKLFF.

The chain is built from TRBV9 and TRBJ2-1; D is undetermined. This CDR3 comprises 15 residues. The germline V and J ends were trimmed by 0 bases and 1 base, with 8 bases remaining between them. Germline CDR1 is SGDLS and CDR2 is YYNGEE. CDR3 DNA: TGTGCCAGCAGCGTAGACGGCAGGTCCTACAATGAGCAGTTCTTC. It yields the protein CASSVDGRSYNEQFF.

This chain links TRBV9 with TRBJ1-1; D is unresolved. CDR1 and CDR2 from the germline V gene are SGDLS and YYNGEE. The CDR3 has 11 amino acids. With 3 bases removed from V and 10 bases from J, the gap between germline ends came to 10 bases. The CDR3 nucleotides are TGTGCCAGCAGCGGACTTCGCGGAGCTTTCTTT. Protein sequence: CASSGLRGAFF. Complete variable domain (other parts from reference TRBV9 and TRBJ1-1): DSGVTQTPKHLITATGQRVTLRCSPRSGDLSVYWYQQSLDQGLQFLIQYYNGEERAKGNILERFSAQQFPDLHSELNLSSLELGDSALYFCASSGLRGAFFGQGTRLTVV.

The chain combines TRBV13 with TRBJ2-3, with 12 bases identical to TRBD2. The V gene end was trimmed by 3 bases and the J gene end by 6 bases; junction bases not matched to a gene: 4. Germline V gene data show CDR1 as PRHDT and CDR2 as FYEKMQ (reference sequence). The CDR3 contains 15 residues. Here the CDR3 DNA reads TGTGCCAGCAGCTTGGAGACTAGCGGGAGTGATACGCAGTATTTT. Its translation: CASSLETSGSDTQYF.

This chain links TRBV12-3 or TRBV12-4 with TRBJ2-7, with TRBD1 as a possible D gene (6 bases). This CDR3 is 13 amino acids long. Trimming took 6 bases from V and 3 from J, leaving 12 bases between them. CDR3 in amino acids: CASSIGQYYEQYF. For the CDR3, the DNA is TGTGCCAGCAGCATCGGACAGTACTACGAGCAGTACTTC.

This clonotype was observed a few times. V and J are TRBV5-6 and TRBJ1-1, with 7 bases lining up with TRBD1. The CDR3 runs to 13 residues. Germline trimming cut 5 bases from V and 5 bases from J; bases unmatched to any gene: 6. Germline V CDR1 and CDR2: SGHDT, YYEEEE. The CDR3 bases are TGTGCCAGCAGTCCTTCGACAGGGACTGAAGCTTTCTTT. It codes for CASSPSTGTEAFF.

The V call is TRBV15, the J call TRBJ1-2, with D hard to call. The CDR3 has 15 amino acids. Deletions cut 1 base from V and 2 bases from J, with 11 bases between. The germline CDR1 and CDR2 sequences are LNHNV and YYDKDF (reference sequence). The CDR3 nucleotides are TGTGCCACCAGCAGAGTCTTCGGAGAGAACTATGGCTACACCTTC. Its translation is CATSRVFGENYGYTF.